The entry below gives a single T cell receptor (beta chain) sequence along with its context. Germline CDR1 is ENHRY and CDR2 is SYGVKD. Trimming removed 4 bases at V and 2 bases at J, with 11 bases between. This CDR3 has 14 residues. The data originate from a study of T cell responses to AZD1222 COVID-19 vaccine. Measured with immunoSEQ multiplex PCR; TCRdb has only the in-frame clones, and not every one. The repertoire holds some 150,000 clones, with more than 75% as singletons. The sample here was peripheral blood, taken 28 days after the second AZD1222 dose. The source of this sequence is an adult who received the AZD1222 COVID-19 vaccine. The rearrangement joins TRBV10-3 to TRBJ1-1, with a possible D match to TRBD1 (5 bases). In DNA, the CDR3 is TGTGCCATCAGTGGCTATACAGGAAACACTGAAGCTTTCTTT. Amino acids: CAISGYTGNTEAFF.